Shown below are 17 T cell receptor beta chains from a single sample sequenced in a study of T cells after yellow fever vaccination. TCRdb fed the 5' RACE reads into MiXCR, producing one record per CDR3 protein. The repertoire holds about 340,000 distinct CDR3 sequences, with under 15% as singletons. The sample was CD4+ T cells sorted from PBMCs, taken 15 days after the yellow fever booster vaccination. Receptors originate from a man younger than 30 who received the YFV17D yellow fever vaccine.

This clonotype was found a few times. The CDR3 loop reads CASKERGAGIDTQYF. Written as DNA, the CDR3 is TGCGCCAGCAAGGAACGGGGGGCCGGGATAGATACGCAGTATTTT. The chain links TRBV5-1 to TRBJ2-3, with a possible D match to TRBD2 (7 bases). Per germline, CDR1 SGHRS and CDR2 YFSETQ. V lost 6 bases and J 5 bases, leaving 19 bases between the germline ends. The CDR3 spans 15 residues.

This clonotype was seen a handful of times. V usage is TRBV12-3 or TRBV12-4 and J usage is TRBJ1-4; unclear D gene. Deletions cut 6 bases from V and 7 bases from J, with 12 bases between. The CDR3 runs 13 residues. DNA of the CDR3: TGTGCCAGCAGCCCCTCGGGGTTTGAAAAACTGTTTTTT. Translation gives CASSPSGFEKLFF.

This chain connects TRBV5-8 to TRBJ2-7; TRBD1 or TRBD2 may be the D gene (5 bases each). Per germline, CDR1 SGHTS and CDR2 YDEGEE. V was clipped by 0 bases and J by 0 bases, with 7 bases between them. This CDR3 region has 14 residues. The CDR3 sequence is CASSLGDLSYEQYF. The CDR3 DNA reads as TGTGCCAGCAGCTTGGGGGACCTCTCCTACGAGCAGTACTTC.

The rearrangement joins TRBV23-1 to TRBJ1-1; 7 nucleotides align to TRBD1. TRBV23-1 falls under the ORF class, with uncertain function. The V gene end was trimmed by 0 bases and the J gene end by 0 bases; junction bases not matched to a gene: 10. This CDR3 spans 18 amino acids. The DNA for the CDR3 is TGCGCCAGCAGTCAATCGGGGGACAGAGTTTTGATGAACACTGAAGCTTTCTTT. Translation gives CASSQSGDRVLMNTEAFF.

This clonotype was seen repeatedly, ten times or more. The chain combines TRBV7-2 with TRBJ1-5, with D uncertain. Germline V lookup: CDR1 SGHTA, CDR2 FQGNSA. Between the trimmed V and J ends, which lost 2 bases and 4 bases, there was a span of 3 bases. The CDR3 has 12 residues. CDR3 in amino acids: CASSLYNQPQHF. In DNA form, the CDR3 reads TGTGCCAGCAGCTTATATAATCAGCCCCAGCATTTT.

The rearrangement joins TRBV6-5 to TRBJ2-2; perhaps TRBD1 as D (5 bases). This CDR3 comprises 15 residues. Trimming cost V 4 bases and J 7 bases, with 16 bases left between them. Germline V gives CDR1 MNHEY, CDR2 SVGAGI. The CDR3 sequence: CASSWRQTYGGELFF. For the CDR3, the DNA is TGTGCCAGCAGTTGGCGACAGACCTACGGCGGGGAGCTGTTTTTT.

The V call is TRBV6-2 or TRBV6-3, the J call TRBJ2-1, with 12 bases identical to TRBD2. Germline V gene data show CDR1 as MNHEY and CDR2 as SVGEGT. The CDR3 is 15 residues long. Trimming removed 3 bases from V and 8 bases from J; junction bases left unmatched: 5. The CDR3 nucleotides are TGTGCCAGCAGTTATCGTCTAGCGGGGGGGTATGAGCAGTTCTTC. Its translation: CASSYRLAGGYEQFF.

This clonotype has just a few counts. The genes are TRBV20-1 and TRBJ1-2; a weak D match, TRBD1 (6 bases). Looked up from germline, CDR1 is DFQATT and CDR2 is SNEGSKA (reference sequence). Trimming shortened V by 3 bases and J by 7 bases, and 18 bases separated the two germline ends. The CDR3 contains 14 residues. CDR3 loop: CSARGLGGEGGYTF. CDR3 DNA: TGCAGTGCTAGGGGTTTGGGGGGCGAGGGTGGCTACACCTTC.

The genes are TRBV12-3 or TRBV12-4 and TRBJ1-1, with a possible D match to TRBD1 (6 bases). V was pared by 3 bases and J by 5 bases, with 13 bases between. The CDR3 has 14 amino acids. The CDR3 DNA reads TGTGCCAGCAGTTTTGGGGGCCTTCAGACTGAAGCTTTCTTT. Its translation is CASSFGGLQTEAFF.

The gene calls are TRBV4-2 and TRBJ2-5; no reliable D call. The V end was cut by 5 bases, the J end by 2 bases, with 9 bases between. The length of the CDR3 is 13 residues. Per the germline V gene, CDR1 is LGHNA and CDR2 is YNFKEQ. DNA for the CDR3: TGTGCCAGCAGCACCCAACTGCAAGAGACCCAGTACTTC. It encodes CASSTQLQETQYF.

The chain employs TRBV12-3 or TRBV12-4 and TRBJ2-3; no definite D call. Trimming stripped 3 bases from V and 0 bases from J, with 10 bases between. The CDR3 covers 15 residues. The DNA for the CDR3 is TGTGCCAGCAGTTTCGGTCTAGATAGCACAGATACGCAGTATTTT. Encoded protein: CASSFGLDSTDTQYF.

This clonotype was seen many times. The V gene is TRBV5-1, the J gene TRBJ2-2; D may be TRBD1 or TRBD2 (5 bases each). This CDR3 contains 15 residues. V was pared by 0 bases and J by 2 bases, with 8 bases between. Germline V gene sequence: CDR1 SGHRS, CDR2 YFSETQ. The CDR3, as DNA: TGCGCCAGCAGCTTGGAGGGGACCAACACCGGGGAGCTGTTTTTT. Protein: CASSLEGTNTGELFF.

The chain joins TRBV9 to TRBJ2-1, with D possibly TRBD1 on 5 matching bases. CDR1 and CDR2 from the germline V gene are SGDLS and YYNGEE. V dropped 3 bases and J dropped 7 bases, with 14 bases sitting between them. This CDR3 is built from 14 residues. The CDR3 nucleotides read TGTGCCAGCAGCGCCCCTGGGGCTCCAAATGAGCAGTTCTTC. Protein: CASSAPGAPNEQFF.

This clonotype turned up a few times. The V gene is TRBV5-1, the J gene TRBJ2-3; 8 positions match TRBD1. J was trimmed by 1 base and V by 0 bases; bases with no gene match: 7. CDR1 is SGHRS, CDR2 YFSETQ, per germline. This CDR3 is 17 amino acids long. The CDR3 DNA sequence: TGCGCCAGCAGCTTGGCCCCGGACAGGGTTGGCACAGATACGCAGTATTTT. Encoded protein: CASSLAPDRVGTDTQYF.

This clonotype was counted ten times or more. V is TRBV7-9 and J is TRBJ2-2; a weak D match, TRBD2 (5 bases). Germline V gene lookup returns CDR1 SEHNR and CDR2 FQNEAQ (reference sequence). This CDR3 has 15 amino acids. The V and J ends lost 5 bases and 5 bases respectively, with 15 bases between them. CDR3 residues: CASSAQLSGTGELFF. Here the CDR3 DNA reads TGTGCCAGCAGCGCCCAGTTATCGGGGACCGGGGAGCTGTTTTTT.

This clonotype was observed many times. This chain joins TRBV5-1 and TRBJ1-1; possible D gene TRBD1, 5 bases. This CDR3 has 14 amino acids. The germline V gene encodes CDR1 SGHRS and CDR2 YFSETQ. The germline V and J ends were trimmed by 0 bases and 5 bases, with 11 bases remaining between them. The CDR3 region is CASSLDSEGTEAFF. For the CDR3, the DNA is TGCGCCAGCAGCTTGGACTCGGAGGGGACTGAAGCTTTCTTT.

This clonotype appeared a few times. The gene calls are TRBV7-9 and TRBJ1-4, with D possibly being TRBD1 (6 bases). CDR1 and CDR2 from the germline V gene are SEHNR and FQNEAQ (reference sequence). This CDR3 contains 17 residues. Deletions cut 5 bases from V and 7 bases from J, with 23 bases between. Here the CDR3 reads CASSGGGDRRETEKLFF. CDR3 coding DNA: TGTGCCAGCAGCGGGGGGGGTGACAGGAGAGAAACTGAAAAACTGTTTTTT.